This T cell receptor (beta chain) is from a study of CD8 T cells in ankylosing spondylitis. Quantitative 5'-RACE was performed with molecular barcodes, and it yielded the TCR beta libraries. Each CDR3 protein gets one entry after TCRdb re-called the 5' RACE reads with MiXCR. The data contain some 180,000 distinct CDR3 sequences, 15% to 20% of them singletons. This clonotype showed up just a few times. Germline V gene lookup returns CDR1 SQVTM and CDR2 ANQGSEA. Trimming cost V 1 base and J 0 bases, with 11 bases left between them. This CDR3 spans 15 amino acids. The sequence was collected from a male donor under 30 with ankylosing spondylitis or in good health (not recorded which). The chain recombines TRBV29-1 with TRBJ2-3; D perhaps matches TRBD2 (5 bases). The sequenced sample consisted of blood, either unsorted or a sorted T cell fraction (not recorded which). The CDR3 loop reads CSVEADYSSTDTQYF. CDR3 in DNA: TGCAGCGTTGAAGCTGACTATTCTAGCACAGATACGCAGTATTTT.